This is a list of T cell receptor beta chains from one sample in a study of T cell responses to AZD1222 COVID-19 vaccine. The data were produced by immunoSEQ multiplex PCR, yet TCRdb's version contains in-frame clones alone and is incomplete. The sample lists roughly 120,000 clones; around 86% were seen once. The sample here was peripheral blood, taken on day 0 of AZD1222 vaccination. These TCRs come from an adult in good health. Each CDR3 is given with its conserved first and last residue. Each record gives: V gene, CDR3 protein.

V gene: TRBV2; CDR3 protein: CASTWTSGVKNIQYF
V gene: TRBV12-2; CDR3 protein: CASRTRDLGYQETQYF
V gene: TRBV6-5; CDR3 protein: CASGQGSINTGELFF
V gene: TRBV10-3; CDR3 protein: CAISKGLAGSTDTQYF
V gene: TRBV19; CDR3 protein: CASRQGTWGYTF
V gene: TRBV6-5; CDR3 protein: CASSEGNQPQHF
V gene: TRBV2; CDR3 protein: CASRRTGSTDTQYF
V gene: TRBV7-2; CDR3 protein: CASSLDPASNEQFF
V gene: TRBV6-5; CDR3 protein: CASSRYRGLTEAFF
V gene: TRBV6-6; CDR3 protein: CASSAGQGSRPQHF
V gene: TRBV4-1; CDR3 protein: CASSQDGTGGRGYTF
V gene: TRBV3-1/TRBV3-2; CDR3 protein: CASSQVKTGFRGEQYF
V gene: TRBV5-6; CDR3 protein: CASSPLAGVNNEQFF
V gene: TRBV6-5; CDR3 protein: CASRRDTGNYGYTF
V gene: TRBV28; CDR3 protein: CASSSSGTGLNEKLFF
V gene: TRBV28; CDR3 protein: CASSRESQHF
V gene: TRBV28; CDR3 protein: CASSFRGPGMNTEAFF
V gene: TRBV3-1/TRBV3-2; CDR3 protein: CASSRTVLNTEAFF
V gene: TRBV9; CDR3 protein: CASGGTGRGEKLFF
V gene: TRBV5-4; CDR3 protein: CASSAGGLYEQYF
V gene: TRBV12-5; CDR3 protein: CASSPGTGSTEAFF
V gene: TRBV3-1/TRBV3-2; CDR3 protein: CASTQGGRETQYF
V gene: TRBV28; CDR3 protein: CASSFPWSNSPLHF
V gene: TRBV27; CDR3 protein: CASSLSQGTNSPLHF
V gene: TRBV11-1; CDR3 protein: CASSLAGQGTGYTF
V gene: TRBV11-2; CDR3 protein: CASSPYRDNEQFF
V gene: TRBV19; CDR3 protein: CASRGTALSTDTQYF
V gene: TRBV5-6; CDR3 protein: CASRSGGRYEQYF
V gene: TRBV5-8; CDR3 protein: CASSLTGEDYGYTF
V gene: TRBV6-1; CDR3 protein: CASSEEVHGGPPRDTQYF
V gene: TRBV10-1; CDR3 protein: CASRDGRGGASTGELFF
V gene: TRBV7-9; CDR3 protein: CASSLVGDPYEQYF
V gene: TRBV4-3; CDR3 protein: CASSRLGVANHEQYF
V gene: TRBV6-2/TRBV6-3; CDR3 protein: CASTPVRGGLPGANVLTF
V gene: TRBV13; CDR3 protein: CASSFRQGRQETQYF